Listed below are T cell receptor beta chains from one sample, sequenced in a study of human T cells and chemical hapten exposure. A single record per CDR3 protein comes from TCRdb applying MiXCR to the RACE reads. The data contain nearly 85,000 distinct CDR3 sequences, around 10% of them singletons. Sequences were derived from whole blood, sampled in connection with sensitization to the hapten diphenylcyclopropenone (DPC). The origin of the receptors is a young man with alopecia areata. Some clones in this sample may be carry-over from other donors' samples. The CDR3 runs from the conserved cysteine through the conserved F or W. A D gene is named only where the DNA matches it firmly. Size is omitted from some rows. Given values are once, few, many or a class for expanded clones.

J gene: TRBJ2-2; V gene: TRBV11-2; D gene: -; clone size: many; CDR3 protein: CASSLIRTGELFF; CDR3 DNA: TGTGCCAGCAGCTTAATCCGAACCGGGGAGCTGTTTTTT
J gene: TRBJ1-6; V gene: TRBV7-2; D gene: TRBD1; clone size: few; CDR3 protein: CASSLVPADRAASPLHF; CDR3 DNA: TGTGCCAGCAGCTTAGTCCCGGCCGACAGGGCGGCTTCACCCCTCCACTTT
J gene: TRBJ1-6; V gene: TRBV5-1; D gene: -; clone size: -; CDR3 protein: CASSLVTGANSPLHF; CDR3 DNA: TGCGCCAGCAGCTTGGTAACAGGAGCTAATTCACCCCTCCACTTT
J gene: TRBJ1-2; V gene: TRBV18; D gene: -; clone size: many; CDR3 protein: CASSPLDRANYGYTF; CDR3 DNA: TGTGCCAGCTCACCTCTGGATAGGGCTAACTATGGCTACACCTTC
J gene: TRBJ2-7; V gene: TRBV27; D gene: TRBD1; clone size: -; CDR3 protein: CASSLFGTGIYEQYF; CDR3 DNA: TGTGCCAGCAGTTTGTTTGGGACAGGGATTTACGAGCAGTACTTC
J gene: TRBJ1-1; V gene: TRBV19; D gene: -; clone size: many; CDR3 protein: CASTQGTEAFF; CDR3 DNA: TGTGCCAGTACCCAGGGCACTGAAGCTTTCTTT
J gene: TRBJ1-4; V gene: TRBV10-3; D gene: -; clone size: few; CDR3 protein: CAISDGDRTNEKLFF; CDR3 DNA: TGTGCCATCAGTGACGGAGACAGAACTAATGAAAAACTGTTTTTT
J gene: TRBJ1-1; V gene: TRBV19; D gene: -; clone size: many; CDR3 protein: CASIGRVIEAFF; CDR3 DNA: TGTGCCAGTATCGGCAGGGTGATTGAAGCTTTCTTT
J gene: TRBJ2-1; V gene: TRBV7-2; D gene: -; clone size: -; CDR3 protein: CASSSPDYHEQFF; CDR3 DNA: TGTGCCAGCAGCAGTCCGGACTACCATGAGCAGTTCTTC
J gene: TRBJ2-3; V gene: TRBV28; D gene: TRBD2; clone size: -; CDR3 protein: CASNWGGDTQYF; CDR3 DNA: TGTGCCAGCAATTGGGGGGGAGATACGCAGTATTTT
J gene: TRBJ2-5; V gene: TRBV29-1; D gene: -; clone size: few; CDR3 protein: CSVGPGQETQYF; CDR3 DNA: TGCAGCGTTGGCCCGGGGCAAGAGACCCAGTACTTC
J gene: TRBJ1-1; V gene: TRBV4-1; D gene: -; clone size: -; CDR3 protein: CASSDGRNTEAFF; CDR3 DNA: TGCGCCAGCAGTGACGGACGGAACACTGAAGCTTTCTTT
J gene: TRBJ2-2; V gene: TRBV7-6; D gene: -; clone size: many; CDR3 protein: CASSSIATGELFF; CDR3 DNA: TGTGCCAGCAGCTCCATAGCCACCGGGGAGCTGTTTTTT
J gene: TRBJ2-6; V gene: TRBV3-1; D gene: -; clone size: many; CDR3 protein: CASRLGSGANVLTF; CDR3 DNA: TGTGCCAGCAGGTTGGGCTCTGGGGCCAACGTCCTGACTTTC
J gene: TRBJ2-5; V gene: TRBV28; D gene: -; clone size: few; CDR3 protein: CASSPRARGTQYF; CDR3 DNA: TGTGCCAGCAGTCCCCGCGCCAGAGGGACCCAGTACTTC
J gene: TRBJ2-2; V gene: TRBV19; D gene: TRBD1; clone size: many; CDR3 protein: CASSIARDRDGELFF; CDR3 DNA: TGTGCCAGTAGTATAGCCCGGGACAGGGACGGGGAGCTGTTTTTT
J gene: TRBJ2-5; V gene: TRBV5-4; D gene: TRBD2; clone size: -; CDR3 protein: CASSSGLLAGGSQETQYF; CDR3 DNA: TGTGCCAGCAGCTCGGGTTTATTAGCGGGGGGATCTCAAGAGACCCAGTACTTC
J gene: TRBJ2-5; V gene: TRBV7-6; D gene: TRBD1; clone size: few; CDR3 protein: CASSYPRTGLGETQYF; CDR3 DNA: TGTGCCAGCAGCTATCCCCGGACAGGCCTAGGGGAGACCCAGTACTTC
J gene: TRBJ2-7; V gene: TRBV6-1; D gene: TRBD1; clone size: -; CDR3 protein: CASSFTGVGEQYF; CDR3 DNA: TGTGCCAGCAGTTTCACAGGGGTCGGGGAGCAGTACTTC
J gene: TRBJ2-6; V gene: TRBV7-7; D gene: TRBD1; clone size: few; CDR3 protein: CASSPGDRGLSGANVLTF; CDR3 DNA: TGTGCCAGCAGCCCCGGGGACAGGGGCCTATCTGGGGCCAACGTCCTGACTTTC
J gene: TRBJ2-5; V gene: TRBV19; D gene: -; clone size: -; CDR3 protein: CASSKYHRGQETQYF; CDR3 DNA: TGTGCCAGTAGTAAATACCACCGGGGGCAAGAGACCCAGTACTTC
J gene: TRBJ2-2; V gene: TRBV12-3/TRBV12-4; D gene: TRBD1; clone size: few; CDR3 protein: CASSTGTGNTGELFF; CDR3 DNA: TGTGCCAGCAGTACCGGGACAGGGAACACCGGGGAGCTGTTTTTT
J gene: TRBJ2-2; V gene: TRBV7-6; D gene: -; clone size: -; CDR3 protein: CASSLRGNTGELFF; CDR3 DNA: TGTGCCAGCAGCTTACGGGGCAACACCGGGGAGCTGTTTTTT
J gene: TRBJ1-3; V gene: TRBV7-6; D gene: -; clone size: -; CDR3 protein: CASSLVGGPGNTIYF; CDR3 DNA: TGTGCCAGCAGCTTAGTGGGGGGGCCAGGAAACACCATATATTTT
J gene: TRBJ2-7; V gene: TRBV18; D gene: -; clone size: -; CDR3 protein: CASSPSETGRSNEQYF; CDR3 DNA: TGTGCCAGCTCCCCCTCAGAGACAGGTAGGAGCAACGAGCAGTACTTC
J gene: TRBJ2-3; V gene: TRBV7-6; D gene: -; clone size: few; CDR3 protein: CASSLDSTSTDTQYF; CDR3 DNA: TGTGCCAGCAGCCTGGACAGTACTAGCACAGATACGCAGTATTTT
J gene: TRBJ1-1; V gene: TRBV9; D gene: -; clone size: -; CDR3 protein: CASSTARTGEAFF; CDR3 DNA: TGTGCCAGCAGCACGGCAAGGACCGGTGAAGCTTTCTTT
J gene: TRBJ2-1; V gene: TRBV29-1; D gene: -; clone size: -; CDR3 protein: CSVVGGSYNEQFF; CDR3 DNA: TGCAGCGTTGTGGGGGGCTCCTACAATGAGCAGTTCTTC
J gene: TRBJ2-1; V gene: TRBV29-1; D gene: -; clone size: -; CDR3 protein: CSVEWPSSYNEQFF; CDR3 DNA: TGCAGCGTTGAGTGGCCAAGCTCCTACAATGAGCAGTTCTTC
J gene: TRBJ2-7; V gene: TRBV4-2; D gene: -; clone size: many; CDR3 protein: CASTPDTHSYEQYF; CDR3 DNA: TGTGCCAGCACTCCGGACACACACTCCTACGAGCAGTACTTC
J gene: TRBJ2-7; V gene: TRBV24-1; D gene: TRBD1; clone size: many; CDR3 protein: CATSDPGQGYEQYF; CDR3 DNA: TGTGCCACCAGTGACCCGGGACAGGGATACGAGCAGTACTTC
J gene: TRBJ1-6; V gene: TRBV5-1; D gene: -; clone size: many; CDR3 protein: CASSLEGPSPLHF; CDR3 DNA: TGCGCCAGCAGCTTGGAAGGGCCCTCACCCCTCCACTTT
J gene: TRBJ1-1; V gene: TRBV7-6; D gene: TRBD1; clone size: few; CDR3 protein: CASSLGRGHGNTEAFF; CDR3 DNA: TGTGCCAGCAGCTTAGGGAGGGGGCATGGGAACACTGAAGCTTTCTTT
J gene: TRBJ1-6; V gene: TRBV4-3; D gene: TRBD1; clone size: -; CDR3 protein: CASSQDRQGRPLHF; CDR3 DNA: TGCGCCAGCAGCCAAGACCGACAGGGAAGACCCCTCCACTTT
J gene: TRBJ1-1; V gene: TRBV12-3/TRBV12-4; D gene: -; clone size: many; CDR3 protein: CASTAYTEAFF; CDR3 DNA: TGTGCCAGCACCGCCTACACTGAAGCTTTCTTT
J gene: TRBJ1-1; V gene: TRBV9; D gene: -; clone size: -; CDR3 protein: CASSVELRGTEAFF; CDR3 DNA: TGTGCCAGCAGCGTAGAATTGAGAGGCACTGAAGCTTTCTTT
J gene: TRBJ1-1; V gene: TRBV20-1; D gene: -; clone size: many; CDR3 protein: CSASTSSGNTEAFF; CDR3 DNA: TGCAGTGCCAGCACGTCCTCGGGAAACACTGAAGCTTTCTTT
J gene: TRBJ2-5; V gene: TRBV12-3/TRBV12-4; D gene: TRBD1; clone size: -; CDR3 protein: CASFKTGEVEETQYF; CDR3 DNA: TGTGCCAGCTTTAAGACAGGGGAGGTAGAGGAGACCCAGTACTTC
J gene: TRBJ2-7; V gene: TRBV5-1; D gene: -; clone size: many; CDR3 protein: CASSRRSSYEQYF; CDR3 DNA: TGCGCCAGCAGCAGGAGGAGCTCCTACGAGCAGTACTTC
J gene: TRBJ2-5; V gene: TRBV7-8; D gene: -; clone size: few; CDR3 protein: CASSFSLRETQYF; CDR3 DNA: TGTGCCAGCAGCTTTTCTTTACGGGAGACCCAGTACTTC
J gene: TRBJ1-1; V gene: TRBV4-3; D gene: -; clone size: -; CDR3 protein: CASSQELSGETEAFF; CDR3 DNA: TGCGCCAGCAGCCAAGAACTTTCAGGGGAGACTGAAGCTTTCTTT
J gene: TRBJ1-4; V gene: TRBV2; D gene: -; clone size: -; CDR3 protein: CASSGSNEKLFF; CDR3 DNA: TGTGCCAGCAGTGGGTCTAATGAAAAACTGTTTTTT
J gene: TRBJ2-7; V gene: TRBV7-6; D gene: -; clone size: many; CDR3 protein: CASSLRGSEQYF; CDR3 DNA: TGTGCCAGCAGCTTGAGGGGGTCCGAGCAGTACTTC
J gene: TRBJ2-4; V gene: TRBV28; D gene: -; clone size: many; CDR3 protein: CASMGVGNIQYF; CDR3 DNA: TGTGCCAGCATGGGAGTGGGAAACATTCAGTACTTC
J gene: TRBJ2-2; V gene: TRBV4-1; D gene: -; clone size: few; CDR3 protein: CASSQAGPGELFF; CDR3 DNA: TGCGCCAGCAGCCAAGCAGGACCCGGGGAGCTGTTTTTT